This TCR beta chain was sequenced during a study of cytomegalovirus exposure and HLA in healthy donors. Study context: Sequencing of about 200 million T cells in an earlier analysis found 100 million to 140 million unique TCR beta sequences. Overall study results and limits: Listed as cytomegalovirus-associated were 164 TCR beta chains.

CDR3 length: 12 residues. From germline, CDR1 is GTSNPN and CDR2 SVGIG (reference sequence). With 2 bases removed from V and 6 bases from J, the gap between germline ends came to 9 bases. It was with 60 Vbeta and 13 Jbeta primers that the PCR ran. Clones were read by immunoSEQ multiplex PCR, and TCRdb kept only the in-frame ones, dropping some. The sample gives some 130,000 clones, about 74% of which show up once; 2% is in the top ten. To note about this clone: Its antigen is currently unknown.

This sequence was found in a man aged 25 to 40 in good health and CMV-seronegative. The J gene is TRBJ2-3, the V gene TRBV30; D is undetermined. The material sequenced was PBMCs. CDR3 sequence reads: CAWSKKADTQYF. Written as DNA, the CDR3 is TGTGCCTGGAGTAAAAAAGCCGATACGCAGTATTTT.